Sequencing of this TCR beta chain was carried out in a study of human T cells and chemical hapten exposure. Regarding time point: patch test 3, about 24 weeks after DPC sensitization. Sample treatment: therapeutic diphenylcyclopropenone sensitization with weekly scalp DPC. The V gene lost 6 bases and the J gene lost 6 bases, with 12 bases spanning the gap. This CDR3 region has 14 residues. Germline V CDR1 and CDR2: MNHEY, SMNVEV (reference sequence). From the RACE reads, TCRdb called clonotypes with MiXCR, one entry per CDR3 protein. The table shows about 160,000 distinct CDR3 sequences, with around a quarter occurring only once.

The origin of this receptor is a woman in her late teens or twenties with alopecia areata. Some clones in this sample may be carry-over from other donors' samples. The genes are TRBV27 and TRBJ1-6; maybe TRBD1 (5 bases). The input for sequencing was whole blood, taken in connection with sensitization to the hapten diphenylcyclopropenone (DPC). CDR3 residues: CASRPPGTNSPLHF. The CDR3 coding sequence is TGTGCCAGCAGACCCCCGGGGACTAATTCACCCCTCCACTTT.